This paragraph covers one T cell receptor beta chain sequence. It has no known antigen specificity. The library was prepared using 5' RACE. Each TCR library was prepared from about 3.5 ug of total RNA. cDNA was synthesized with SMARTScribe reverse transcriptase in eight separate reactions per sample. During cDNA synthesis, template switching introduced unique molecular identifiers that contained a 6-nucleotide sample barcode. Two nested PCRs of about 15 and 9 cycles amplified the TCRalpha and TCRbeta cDNA, and bead purification followed each PCR. Before amplification, the cDNA was treated with uracil DNA-glycosylase and purified using the QIAquick PCR purification kit. In the second PCR, Illumina TruSeq-compatible adapters and sample-specific barcodes were added. TapeStation and Qubit were used to check library quality and concentration, and 5 to 6 ng of each library went into the pool. Pooled libraries were sequenced on an Illumina HiSeq2500 single-index Rapid Run with 2 x 100 bp reads and custom sequencing primers. On the study's bioinformatics: PCR and sequencing errors were corrected by UMI-based consensus assembly using MiGEC version 1.2.6. MiXCR version 2.1.1 was used for V(D)J alignment, clonotype assembly and CDR3 extraction. Normalisation of gene usage, clonotype sharing and MAIT/NKT TCR abundance was achieved by analysing the top 1000, 10 000 and 20 000 clonotypes per sample. After downsampling to 27 000 UMIs, diversity was calculated as the inverse Simpson index using the vegan R package. Paired Mann-Whitney U tests were applied to discordant twin pairs, with Benjamini-Hochberg correction for multiple testing. TCRdb reprocessed the reads, and each CDR3 protein sequence is entered once, without DNA. The V and J calls and clone size are TCRdb's, not the authors'. This sample's clone table shows around 410,000 distinct CDR3 sequences. The ten biggest clones cover around 2.3% of the sample.

The data derive from a study of monozygotic twins with inflammatory bowel disease (dated by TCRdb to the late 2010s). Regarding the research as a whole: The full study comprised some 30 monozygotic twin pairs: nine German pairs (four IBD-concordant, five IBD-discordant) and 19 IBD-discordant Danish pairs. The search for disease-associated traits relied mainly on comparing, within discordant pairs, IBD patients with their genetically identical healthy co-twins. Each individual had, on average, about 151 000 unique TCRalpha sequences and 181 000 unique TCRbeta sequences available for analysis.

Study-wide conclusions, independent of this receptor: Measured by the inverse Simpson index, TCRbeta repertoire diversity was lower in IBD patients than in their healthy co-twins. No single strong signal or clonotype linked to IBD turned up in the results, so the idea that one exists was not supported. Compared with healthy twins, IBD patients shared fewer clonotypes with other individuals, and the difference was most pronounced in patients with signs of disease activity. No difference in repertoire similarity was observed between concordant and discordant twins, possibly owing to limited statistical power. Differing immunosuppressive treatments among patients may have added background noise and inter-individual variability to the repertoires. The analysis was unable to tell apart different T cell subtypes.

From each donor, a roughly 2.3 ml peripheral blood sample was drawn into PAXgene tubes and stored at -80 degrees C. Total RNA was isolated from whole blood with the PAXgene blood miRNA kit on an automated QIAcube, without T cell sorting. Deep TCRalpha and TCRbeta repertoire profiling with unique molecular barcoding was performed on peripheral blood of monozygotic twin pairs concordant or discordant for inflammatory bowel disease. Smoking habits were recorded for all twin pairs, with individuals classified as current, former or never smokers. The sample comprised blood. This TCR came from a human donor with ulcerative colitis or Crohn's disease, or a healthy co-twin of an affected twin (not recorded which).

The CDR3 region: CASSLGGGNYNEQFF. The V gene is TRBV5-1 and the J gene is TRBJ2-1; TCRdb's assignment of TRBD1 cannot be checked, as there is no DNA. Measured from the cysteine to the phenylalanine, the CDR3 is 15 residues long. The record lacks a DNA sequence. The germline V gene specifies SGHRS as CDR1 and YFSETQ as CDR2.